The 27 T cell receptor beta chains given below trace back to one sample, sequenced in a study of blood T cell repertoires in COVID-19. Clones were sequenced by immunoSEQ multiplex PCR, and TCRdb holds only the in-frame ones, with some missing. The table has about 230,000 clones, roughly 90% seen once. Input material: PBMCs or T cells enriched from blood (not recorded which). The receptors shown here come from a woman in her 30s with acute COVID-19.

This clone was counted a single time. This chain joins TRBV21-1 and TRBJ1-5; the D call in the table, TRBD1, was not verified against the DNA. TRBV21-1 is flagged as a pseudogene. The CDR3 length is 17 residues. CDR3 in amino acids: CASSKINWTGISQPQHF. In DNA form, the CDR3 reads TGTGCCAGCAGCAAAATCAATTGGACAGGGATCAGTCAGCCCCAGCATTTT.

The chain uses TRBV28 and TRBJ1-2; 12 bases align to TRBD1. Germline loops: CDR1 MDHEN, CDR2 SYDVKM. CDR3 size: 15 residues. Trimming removed 7 bases from V and 8 bases from J; junction bases left unmatched: 11. The CDR3 sequence: CASTLPGTGGTGYTF. The CDR3 DNA reads TGTGCCAGCACCCTGCCAGGGACAGGGGGCACAGGCTACACCTTC.

The rearrangement joins TRBV3-1 (or the pseudogene TRBV3-2) to TRBJ1-4; 10 positions agree with TRBD1. The J segment lost 5 bases and the V segment lost 1 base, leaving 4 bases of the junction unmatched. Per germline, CDR1 LGHDT and CDR2 YNNKEL (reference sequence). The CDR3 is 16 amino acids. CDR3 in DNA: TGTGCCAGCAGCCAAGGGGCGACAGGGGGCAATGAAAAACTGTTTTTT. Its protein product is CASSQGATGGNEKLFF.

The rearrangement links TRBV5-1 to TRBJ1-3; possible D gene TRBD1, 5 bases. CDR1 and CDR2 (germline): SGHRS, YFSETQ. This CDR3 spans 13 amino acids. Trimming took 4 bases from V and 8 from J, leaving 13 bases between them. In DNA, the CDR3 is TGCGCCAGCAGCAACCCCACAGGAGACACCATATATTTT. Its protein is CASSNPTGDTIYF. Looking up the rest from reference TRBV5-1 and TRBJ1-3 gives the full variable domain: KAGVTQTPRYLIKTRGQQVTLSCSPISGHRSVSWYQQTPGQGLQFLFEYFSETQRNKGNFPGRFSGRQFSNSRSEMNVSTLELGDSALYLCASSNPTGDTIYFGEGSWLTVV.

This chain links TRBV7-9 with TRBJ1-1, with D unresolved. The V gene lost 8 bases and the J gene lost 3 bases, with 10 bases spanning the gap. The germline V gene encodes CDR1 SEHNR and CDR2 FQNEAQ (reference sequence). The CDR3 has 12 amino acids. CDR3 nucleotide sequence: TGTGCCAGCGGATCAGGCGACACTGAAGCTTTCTTT. It codes for CASGSGDTEAFF.

This CDR3 is CASSQGRTSQPQHF. The CDR3 DNA is TGTGCCAGCAGCCAAGGGAGAACATCCCAGCCCCAGCATTTT. This chain connects TRBV3-1 (or the pseudogene TRBV3-2) to TRBJ1-5; D gene uncertain. The CDR3 runs to 14 residues. Trimming removed 1 base from V and 7 bases from J, with 11 bases in between. Germline loops: CDR1 LGHDT, CDR2 YNNKEL (reference sequence).

V gene TRBV6-2 or TRBV6-3 combines with J gene TRBJ2-7, with D perhaps TRBD1 (6 bases). The V gene's germline CDR1 is MNHEY and CDR2 SVGEGT. Trimming stripped 2 bases from V and 2 bases from J, with 7 bases between. There are 13 residues in the CDR3. In nucleotides, the CDR3 is TGTGCCAGCAGTTACGACAGGACCTACGAGCAGTACTTC. It encodes CASSYDRTYEQYF.

This sequence joins TRBV19 and TRBJ1-3; TRBD1 aligns across 7 bases. The CDR3 covers 16 residues. Germline lookup yields CDR1 LNHDA and CDR2 SQIVND (reference sequence). The ends lost 4 bases at V and 1 base at J; junction bases unmatched: 7. DNA of the CDR3: TGTGCCAGTAGTAGACCGACAGGGACGTCTGGAAACACCATATATTTT. This codes for CASSRPTGTSGNTIYF.

This clone was detected only once. V usage is TRBV7-9 and J usage is TRBJ2-3; TRBD2 aligns across 8 bases. The germline gives CDR1 SEHNR, CDR2 FQNEAQ (reference sequence). V lost 4 bases and J lost 4; bases outside the gene matches: 7. CDR3 length: 15 residues. The DNA for the CDR3 is TGTGCCAGCAGCTATAGCGGGATGTCCTCAGATACGCAGTATTTT. It encodes CASSYSGMSSDTQYF.

The chain links TRBV9 to TRBJ2-3, with 7 bases aligning to TRBD2. V was clipped by 4 bases and J by 2 bases; unmatched bases: 10. This CDR3 is 16 amino acids long. Germline assignment: CDR1 SGDLS and CDR2 YYNGEE. The CDR3: CASSPGGDTFTDTQYF. In nucleotides, the CDR3 is TGTGCCAGCAGCCCGGGGGGTGACACCTTCACAGATACGCAGTATTTT.

The rearrangement joins TRBV7-2 to TRBJ2-7; 9 nucleotides agree with TRBD1. CDR3 length: 14 amino acids. Germline values: CDR1 SGHTA, CDR2 FQGNSA. J gave up 4 bases and V 3 bases, and 4 bases lay outside the gene matches. The CDR3 DNA follows: TGTGCCAGCAGCTTTTTCGGACAGGGGTACGAGCAGTACTTC. Translating gives CASSFFGQGYEQYF.

A word on this clone: Distinct nucleotide sequences in the sample also encode this CDR3. The chain is built from TRBV6-5 and TRBJ1-1; the match to TRBD1 covers 7 bases. Germline V gene sequence: CDR1 MNHEY, CDR2 SVGAGI. The CDR3 consists of 13 residues. The V segment lost 5 bases and the J segment 1 base; nucleotides outside the gene matches: 1. This CDR3 reads CASSRDRNTEAFF. The CDR3 nucleotides read TGTGCCAGCAGTCGGGACAGGAACACTGAAGCTTTCTTT.

In nucleotides, the CDR3 is TGTGCCAGCAGCTGGACAGGGTATGAGCAGTTCTTC. Residues: CASSWTGYEQFF. The chain has TRBV7-2 and TRBJ2-1, with 8 bases identical to TRBD1. The trim removed 4 bases at V and 8 bases at J, leaving 1 base unmatched. The germline V gene encodes CDR1 SGHTA and CDR2 FQGNSA. CDR3 length: 12 amino acids.

V and J are TRBV2 and TRBJ1-1; 8 bases fit TRBD1. The germline V gene has CDR1 SNHLY and CDR2 FYNNEI. Germline trimming cut 11 bases from V and 6 bases from J; bases unmatched to any gene: 8. The CDR3 contains 12 residues. CDR3 sequence reads: CAGGQALSEAFF. As DNA, the CDR3 is TGTGCCGGGGGACAGGCCCTCTCTGAAGCTTTCTTT.

V gene TRBV28 combines with J gene TRBJ1-4; perhaps TRBD1 as D (5 bases). Deletions cut 6 bases from V and 7 bases from J, with 18 bases between. In germline, CDR1 is MDHEN, CDR2 SYDVKM. This CDR3 is 15 amino acids long. CDR3 coding DNA: TGTGCCAGCAGCTTCCCCAGGGCCTGGGGTGAAAAACTGTTTTTT. This gives the protein CASSFPRAWGEKLFF.

V usage is TRBV6-5 and J usage is TRBJ2-1, with TRBD1 identical over 7 bases. The germline gives CDR1 MNHEY, CDR2 SVGAGI. V shed 7 bases, J shed 1 base, and the junction held 7 bases outside the gene matches. This CDR3 contains 15 residues. CDR3 nucleotides: TGTGCCAGCAAGGCCCCGGGACAGTCCTACAATGAGCAGTTCTTC. Protein product: CASKAPGQSYNEQFF.

The chain combines TRBV28 with TRBJ1-1; 8 nucleotides agree with TRBD1. Germline CDR1 MDHEN, CDR2 SYDVKM. This CDR3 has 16 amino acids. V gave up 8 bases and J gave up 0 bases; unmatched junction bases: 11. The CDR3 region is CASSYRQGSMNTEAFF. The CDR3 DNA sequence: TGTGCCAGCTCCTACCGACAGGGGTCGATGAACACTGAAGCTTTCTTT.

The chain couples TRBV7-2 to TRBJ2-2; 7 bases agree with TRBD1. V was clipped by 5 bases and J by 7 bases; unmatched bases: 7. The CDR3 consists of 14 residues. CDR1 and CDR2 from the germline V gene are SGHTA and FQGNSA. The CDR3 DNA reads as TGTGCCAGCAGCCCCAGGGGGTCGGGCGGGGAGCTGTTTTTT. Translated, it gives CASSPRGSGGELFF.

The CDR3 is CAISPGNYEQYF. As DNA, the CDR3 is TGTGCCATCAGCCCAGGAAATTACGAGCAGTACTTC. V gene TRBV10-3 combines with J gene TRBJ2-7; no reliable D call. Trimming removed 6 bases at V and 4 bases at J, with 10 bases between. From germline, CDR1 is ENHRY and CDR2 SYGVKD. The CDR3 contains 12 residues.

CDR3 region: CASRPLAGAQETQYF. In DNA, the CDR3 is TGTGCCAGCAGACCCCTAGCGGGGGCTCAAGAGACCCAGTACTTC. This rearrangement joins TRBV6-5 to TRBJ2-5, with 10 bases identical to TRBD2. Looked up from germline, CDR1 is MNHEY and CDR2 is SVGAGI. This CDR3 spans 15 amino acids. V lost 6 bases, J lost 2 bases, and 6 bases stayed unmatched.

The CDR3 region has the DNA TGTGCCAGCAGTGAAGCGCGACTGGGTTTAAGAGAAAAACTGTTTTTT. Its protein product is CASSEARLGLREKLFF. The V call is TRBV6-1, the J call TRBJ1-4; the D is unclear. The CDR3 totals 16 residues. Trimming took 0 bases from V and 8 from J, leaving 16 bases between them. Germline V gives CDR1 MNHNS, CDR2 SASEGT.

This chain uses TRBV12-3 or TRBV12-4 with TRBJ1-1; D possibly corresponds to TRBD1 (5 bases). V dropped 6 bases and J dropped 2 bases, with 10 bases sitting between them. This CDR3 has 13 residues. CDR3 nucleotides: TGTGCCAGCAGCCAGGGATTTAACACTGAAGCTTTCTTT. Protein: CASSQGFNTEAFF.

The gene calls are TRBV6-5 and TRBJ1-3, with D tentatively TRBD1 (6 bases). The CDR3 covers 14 residues. With 2 bases removed from V and 2 bases from J, the gap between germline ends came to 7 bases. CDR1 is MNHEY and CDR2 is SVGAGI in the germline V gene. The CDR3: CASSYGGAGNTIYF. The CDR3, as DNA: TGTGCCAGCAGTTACGGGGGCGCTGGAAACACCATATATTTT.

This clone has only one observation. This chain uses TRBV28 with TRBJ1-1, with D unclear. The CDR3 is 15 amino acids. Germline V CDR1 and CDR2: MDHEN, SYDVKM. V lost 4 bases to trimming and J lost 3 bases, with 15 bases between them. The CDR3 sequence: CASSSDSLGDTEAFF. CDR3 sequence (DNA): TGTGCCAGCAGTTCAGACTCCCTCGGTGACACTGAAGCTTTCTTT.

The J gene is TRBJ2-4, the V gene TRBV5-1, with TRBD1 matching over 12 bases. CDR1 is SGHRS, CDR2 YFSETQ, per germline. There are 13 residues in the CDR3. The ends lost 4 bases at V and 15 bases at J; junction bases unmatched: 8. Here the CDR3 DNA reads TGCGCCAGCAGCACGCCGGGACAGGGGGCATGGTACTTC. Translated, it gives CASSTPGQGAWYF.

The chain links TRBV9 to TRBJ1-6, with TRBD1 as a possible D gene (5 bases). V shed 4 bases and J shed 3 bases, with 14 bases lying between them. The CDR3 sequence is 16 residues long. CDR1 and CDR2 (germline): SGDLS, YYNGEE. The CDR3 here is CASSPRWGDYNSPLHF. The CDR3 DNA reads TGTGCCAGCAGCCCAAGGTGGGGGGACTATAATTCACCCCTCCACTTT.

This chain joins TRBV11-2 and TRBJ2-1; TRBD2 agrees at 8 bases. The CDR3 covers 16 residues. The V segment lost 0 bases and the J segment 7 bases; nucleotides outside the gene matches: 8. Germline V gene lookup returns CDR1 SGHAT and CDR2 FQNNGV. CDR3 region: CASSLEGRGARNEQFF. In nucleotides, the CDR3 is TGTGCCAGCAGCTTAGAGGGGCGGGGGGCGAGGAATGAGCAGTTCTTC.